This T cell receptor beta chain was captured by sequencing in a study of cytomegalovirus exposure and HLA in healthy donors. Study-wide results and caveats: Reportedly, HLA-A and HLA-B alleles of most subjects were accurately predicted from TCR beta.

PCR amplification relied on 60 Vbeta primers (plus 13 Jbeta primers). The method was immunoSEQ multiplex PCR; TCRdb's version includes in-frame clones alone and lacks a portion of them. The data show fewer than 200,000 clones, 65% to 85% seen once. This clone was seen only a few times. Antigen specificity is unknown. The V gene's germline CDR1 is LGHNT and CDR2 FRNRAP. The CDR3 extends over 13 amino acids. V lost 2 bases and J 1 base, leaving 4 bases between the germline ends. This clonotype was obtained from a man in his sixties in good health and CMV-seronegative. The genes are TRBV12-5 and TRBJ2-3, with D hard to call. Sequenced input: PBMCs. The CDR3 region is CASGLTGTDTQYF. CDR3 coding DNA: TGTGCTAGTGGTTTGACGGGCACAGATACGCAGTATTTT.